This T cell receptor (beta chain) is drawn from a study of control samples from healthy donors and cancer patients. This CDR3 comprises 11 residues. Germline assignment: CDR1 DFQATT and CDR2 SNEGSKA (reference sequence). Repertoires were generated with immunoSEQ multiplex PCR, while TCRdb's copy carries only in-frame clones and drops some. This sample yields roughly 98,000 clones, of which roughly four fifths are seen a single time; over 7.5% belongs to the top ten. The sequenced sample consisted of blood. The TCR comes from a woman between 55 and 75 years old in good health. The V gene is TRBV20-1, the J gene TRBJ2-1; the D gene is possibly TRBD2 (5 bases). The CDR3 loop is CSGLAGDEQFF. CDR3 bases: TGCAGCGGTCTAGCTGGAGATGAGCAGTTCTTC.